This T cell receptor (beta chain) is from a study of blood T cell repertoires in COVID-19. Only in-frame clones appear in the TCRdb table, and some are missing; sequencing was by immunoSEQ multiplex PCR. The table includes about 160,000 clones, 85% to 90% detected once. Participant-given clinical history determined each cohort assignment. J lost 6 bases, V lost 3 bases, and 8 bases had no gene match. The CDR3 runs to 14 residues. From germline, CDR1 is SGHTA and CDR2 FQGNSA. The TCR was taken from a woman aged 50 to 60 who had recovered from COVID-19. Sequencing input: PBMCs or T cells enriched from blood (not recorded which). This sequence joins TRBV7-2 and TRBJ2-7; 7 nucleotides agree with TRBD1. The CDR3 region is CASSFRQGGVEQYF. The CDR3 nucleotides read TGTGCCAGCAGCTTCCGACAGGGTGGGGTCGAGCAGTACTTC.